This passage covers 19 T cell receptor beta chains from one sample sequenced in a study of shared clonotypes between healthy human individuals. The protocol was immunoSEQ multiplex PCR, while the TCRdb copy is restricted to in-frame clones and leaves out a portion. Seen here are hundreds of thousands of clones, about 91% observed once, and the top ten hold about 24%. CD8 cells classed as naive were CD45RO-negative and positively selected for CCR7, excluding terminally differentiated effector memory CD45RA+ cells. The sequenced material came from naive CD8+ T cells sorted from blood. Receptors were obtained from a man aged 25-45 years in good health.

The gene calls are TRBV10-2 and TRBJ2-1; 8 bases are shared with TRBD1. This CDR3 has 15 amino acids. V gave up 8 bases and J gave up 4 bases; unmatched junction bases: 10. Germline V gene sequence: CDR1 WSHSY, CDR2 SAAADI. This CDR3 is CASGDRDRPYNEQFF. CDR3 bases: TGCGCCAGCGGCGACCGGGACAGGCCTTACAATGAGCAGTTCTTC.

The rearrangement links TRBV11-2 to TRBJ2-7, with D perhaps matching TRBD1 or TRBD2 (5 bases each). CDR3 length: 14 residues. From germline, CDR1 is SGHAT and CDR2 FQNNGV. V lost 8 bases and J lost 3, with 17 bases in between. The CDR3 DNA follows: TGTGCCAGCGGATGGACCGGGACCGTCTACGAGCAGTACTTC. Amino acid sequence: CASGWTGTVYEQYF. Looking up the rest from reference TRBV11-2 and TRBJ2-7 gives the full variable domain: EAGVAQSPRYKIIEKRQSVAFWCNPISGHATLYWYQQILGQGPKLLIQFQNNGVVDDSQLPKDRFSAERLKGVDSTLKIQPAKLEDSAVYLCASGWTGTVYEQYFGPGTRLTVT.

The CDR3 coding sequence is TGTGCCAGCAGCTTAGTTGGGACAGGGGAAGAGACCCAGTACTTC. Translation gives CASSLVGTGEETQYF. The chain combines TRBV7-9 with TRBJ2-5; 10 positions match TRBD1. Germline CDR1 is SEHNR and CDR2 is FQNEAQ (reference sequence). The V segment lost 1 base and the J segment 3 bases; nucleotides outside the gene matches: 2. The CDR3 runs to 15 residues.

The CDR3 loop is CASRQILAGDDEQYF. CDR3 in DNA: TGTGCCAGCAGACAAATACTAGCGGGAGACGACGAGCAGTACTTC. This sequence joins TRBV28 and TRBJ2-7; TRBD2 matches 11 bases. CDR1 is MDHEN, CDR2 SYDVKM, per germline. The CDR3 length is 15 residues. Trimming cost V 6 bases and J 5 bases; bases outside gene matches: 9.

The chain recombines TRBV30 with TRBJ2-1; 11 positions agree with TRBD2. V gave up 1 base and J gave up 3 bases; unmatched junction bases: 8. Germline lookup yields CDR1 GTSNPN and CDR2 SVGIG (reference sequence). The CDR3 has 17 amino acids. CDR3 protein: CAWSGEGTSGIYNEQFF. The CDR3 DNA follows: TGTGCCTGGAGTGGAGAAGGGACTAGCGGAATCTACAATGAGCAGTTCTTC.

This clone was seen more than once but under ten times. Additional DNA sequences in this sample encode the identical CDR3. The chain joins TRBV28 to TRBJ2-3, with D possibly being TRBD1 (6 bases). CDR3 size: 15 residues. Trimming removed 5 bases at V and 0 bases at J, with 12 bases between. Germline CDR1 is MDHEN and CDR2 is SYDVKM. This CDR3 is CASSLTGSSTDTQYF. The CDR3 nucleotides are TGTGCCAGCAGTCTCACAGGGTCTAGCACAGATACGCAGTATTTT.

CDR3 region: CASSIDSPRSNEQFF. In DNA form, the CDR3 reads TGTGCCAGTAGTATAGATAGTCCCAGGTCCAATGAGCAGTTCTTC. The chain links TRBV19 to TRBJ2-1; D is uncertain. This CDR3 is built from 15 residues. The ends were cut back, 0 bases at V and 6 bases at J, with 12 bases in the middle. Germline-derived CDR1 and CDR2 are LNHDA and SQIVND (reference sequence).

This chain's CDR3 is CASSAFPDTQYF. For the CDR3, the DNA is TGTGCCAGCAGCGCTTTTCCAGATACGCAGTATTTT. V and J are TRBV11-2 and TRBJ2-3; no firm D call. The CDR3 extends over 12 amino acids. The V end was cut by 5 bases, the J end by 4 bases, with 7 bases between. The germline CDR1 and CDR2 sequences are SGHAT and FQNNGV.

The chain has TRBV25-1 and TRBJ2-2; D remains unclear. Trimming removed 8 bases at V and 6 bases at J, with 13 bases between. Germline V gene sequence: CDR1 MGHDK, CDR2 SYGVNS. The CDR3 loop spans 13 amino acids. The CDR3 loop is CASGFPGAGELFF. The CDR3 coding sequence is TGTGCCAGCGGATTTCCGGGTGCCGGGGAGCTGTTTTTT. Looking up the rest from reference TRBV25-1 and TRBJ2-2 gives the full variable domain: EADIYQTPRYLVIGTGKKITLECSQTMGHDKMYWYQQDPGMELHLIHYSYGVNSTEKGDLSSESTVSRIRTEHFPLTLESARPSHTSQYLCASGFPGAGELFFGEGSRLTVL.

This chain connects TRBV5-5 to TRBJ2-2; D is possibly TRBD2 (5 bases). The germline V and J ends were trimmed by 9 bases and 7 bases, with 13 bases remaining between them. The CDR3 totals 12 residues. Germline V CDR1 and CDR2: SGHKS, YYEKEE (reference sequence). CDR3 residues: CATWMSGGELFF. The CDR3 nucleotides are TGTGCCACCTGGATGAGCGGCGGGGAGCTGTTTTTT.

The chain joins TRBV6-5 to TRBJ2-7; 7 bases match TRBD1. This CDR3 has 16 amino acids. The V and J ends lost 4 bases and 3 bases, in that order; junction bases with no gene match: 12. Per germline, CDR1 MNHEY and CDR2 SVGAGI. CDR3 sequence: CASSSGTAGLGYEQYF. CDR3 DNA sequence: TGTGCCAGCAGTTCCGGGACAGCCGGCCTTGGCTACGAGCAGTACTTC.

The V and J genes are TRBV6-5 and TRBJ2-2, with TRBD2 matching 9 bases. J gave up 5 bases and V 0 bases, and 1 base lay outside the gene matches. Germline CDR1 reads MNHEY; CDR2 reads SVGAGI. The CDR3 contains 15 residues. CDR3 loop: CASSYSAGGTGELFF. The DNA of the CDR3 is TGTGCCAGCAGTTACTCGGCGGGAGGGACCGGGGAGCTGTTTTTT.

This chain links TRBV18 with TRBJ2-7; D uncertain. The germline CDR1 and CDR2 sequences are KGHSH and LQKENI. This CDR3 comprises 16 residues. The V gene lost 3 bases and the J gene lost 3 bases, with 18 bases spanning the gap. CDR3 nucleotides: TGTGCCAGCTCACCCGAAACCCCCTCGGTACTCTACGAGCAGTACTTC. Its protein product is CASSPETPSVLYEQYF. Filled out from reference TRBV18 and TRBJ2-7, the complete variable domain reads NAGVMQNPRHLVRRRGQEARLRCSPMKGHSHVYWYRQLPEEGLKFMVYLQKENIIDESGMPKERFSAEFPKEGPSILRIQQVVRGDSAAYFCASSPETPSVLYEQYFGPGTRLTVT.

Here the CDR3 DNA reads TGTGCCAGCAGCGTCGAAGGAGCGGGATGGCAGTTCTTC. As protein: CASSVEGAGWQFF. This sequence joins TRBV9 and TRBJ2-1; TRBD2 matches 7 bases. V was pared by 2 bases and J by 12 bases, with 8 bases of the junction left unmatched. Germline loops: CDR1 SGDLS, CDR2 YYNGEE. CDR3 size: 13 residues.

This clone was recorded once. The genes are TRBV4-1 and TRBJ1-2, with D possibly TRBD1 on 5 matching bases. This CDR3 is built from 14 residues. V dropped 6 bases and J dropped 4 bases, with 15 bases sitting between them. Germline values: CDR1 MGHRA, CDR2 YSYEKL. The CDR3 nucleotides read TGCGCCAGCAGACAGACAGCCTCTATCTATGGCTACACCTTC. Translating gives CASRQTASIYGYTF.

The V gene is TRBV4-3, the J gene TRBJ2-1; D perhaps matches TRBD1 (5 bases). The germline CDR1 and CDR2 sequences are LGHNA and YSLEER. The V gene lost 1 base and the J gene lost 2 bases, with 9 bases spanning the gap. This CDR3 contains 15 residues. CDR3 coding DNA: TGCGCCAGCAGCCAAGCAGGGAACGCCTACAATGAGCAGTTCTTC. Residues: CASSQAGNAYNEQFF.

The rearrangement joins TRBV28 to TRBJ2-7, with 7 bases fitting TRBD1. The V segment lost 5 bases and the J segment 1 base; nucleotides outside the gene matches: 14. This CDR3 has 17 amino acids. Germline CDR1 is MDHEN and CDR2 is SYDVKM. DNA for the CDR3: TGTGCCAGCAGTCTAGGGCTAGACAGGGACACATCCTACGAGCAGTACTTC. Translation: CASSLGLDRDTSYEQYF.

The rearrangement links TRBV2 to TRBJ1-2, with D perhaps TRBD1 (5 bases). Germline V gene data show CDR1 as SNHLY and CDR2 as FYNNEI. CDR3 length: 15 amino acids. V was clipped by 1 base and J by 7 bases, with 16 bases between them. CDR3 DNA sequence: TGTGCCAGCAGTGAAGGCGAGGGGCGCGCTCGTGGCTACACCTTC. This codes for CASSEGEGRARGYTF.

The chain recombines TRBV27 with TRBJ2-5; possibly TRBD1 for D (6 bases). Germline CDR1 is MNHEY and CDR2 is SMNVEV (reference sequence). The CDR3 is made up of 13 amino acids. V was trimmed by 6 bases and J by 5 bases, leaving 13 bases between them. The CDR3: CASRITGLETQYF. Here the CDR3 DNA reads TGTGCCAGCAGAATTACAGGGCTGGAGACCCAGTACTTC.